What follows are 5 T cell receptor beta chains derived from one specimen sequenced in a study of blood T cell repertoires in COVID-19. The repertoire was sequenced with immunoSEQ multiplex PCR; TCRdb's copy has only in-frame clones and lacks some. The sample holds roughly 440,000 clones; about 91% are singletons and the top ten take 10% to 15%. The sequencing input was peripheral blood. The origin of the receptors is a woman in her 50s with COVID-19, enrolled during active disease.

The CDR3 bases are TGTGCCAGCAGCGTAGCCAGGGTAGGGGGCTACACCTTC. Translating it yields CASSVARVGGYTF. V and J are TRBV5-8 and TRBJ1-2; maybe TRBD1 (5 bases). The CDR3 sequence is 13 residues long. Germline values: CDR1 SGHTS, CDR2 YDEGEE. V was cut by 4 bases and J by 8 bases, with 15 bases left in between. The whole variable domain, filled in from reference TRBV5-8 and TRBJ1-2, reads EAGVTQSPTHLIKTRGQQATLRCSPISGHTSVYWYQQALGLGLQFLLWYDEGEERNRGNFPPRFSGRQFPNYSSELNVNALELEDSALYLCASSVARVGGYTFGSGTRLTVV.

The CDR3 DNA follows: TGTGCCAGCAGTTTCCACGCAGGGGGCGCGAACATTCAGTACTTC. Its protein product is CASSFHAGGANIQYF. The chain employs TRBV6-5 and TRBJ2-4; TRBD1 agrees at 8 bases. There are 15 residues in the CDR3. Germline V gene data show CDR1 as MNHEY and CDR2 as SVGAGI. The trim removed 4 bases at V and 7 bases at J, leaving 9 bases unmatched.

The chain recombines TRBV5-4 with TRBJ1-1; no firm D call. Germline assignment: CDR1 SGHNT and CDR2 YYREEE (reference sequence). There are 12 residues in the CDR3. V lost 5 bases and J lost 4, with 9 bases in between. The CDR3 nucleotides are TGTGCCAGCAGACTCGAGGGCACTGAAGCTTTCTTT. It translates to CASRLEGTEAFF.

A few counts support this clone. The genes are TRBV2 and TRBJ1-4; 8 nucleotides line up with TRBD1. From germline, CDR1 is SNHLY and CDR2 FYNNEI. This CDR3 has 14 residues. The V segment lost 6 bases and the J segment 8 bases; nucleotides outside the gene matches: 8. For the CDR3, the DNA is TGTGCCAGCAGCTCGACAGGGGATCGGGAAAAACTGTTTTTT. It specifies CASSSTGDREKLFF.

The chain is built from TRBV6-2 or TRBV6-3 and TRBJ1-6, with a possible D match to TRBD1 (5 bases). V lost 2 bases, J lost 7 bases, and 9 bases lay in between. Germline V gene sequence: CDR1 MNHEY, CDR2 SVGEGT. The CDR3 runs 14 residues. CDR3 amino acids: CASSYTAGNSPLHF. The CDR3 coding sequence is TGTGCCAGCAGTTACACCGCAGGGAATTCACCCCTCCACTTT.